This entry lists 5 T cell receptor beta chains sequenced from one sample in a study of OX40 agonist ivuxolimab in advanced cancers. Data came from immunoSEQ multiplex PCR; TCRdb stores just in-frame clones and leaves some out. The sample comprises 55,000 to 75,000 clones, around four fifths of which are singletons, and 5% to 7% rests with the top ten. The sequencing used CD4+ or CD8+ T cells sorted from blood, collected in a trial of the OX40 agonist ivuxolimab. The receptors originated from an adult with an advanced solid tumor such as melanoma, head and neck, liver or kidney cancer.

The CDR3 region has the DNA TGTGCCACCAGCAGGGGGGTCTTAGAAAAACTGTTTTTT. Translating it yields CATSRGVLEKLFF. This chain links TRBV15 with TRBJ1-4, with a weak D call TRBD1 (5 bases). In germline, CDR1 is LNHNV, CDR2 YYDKDF (reference sequence). There are 13 residues in the CDR3. With 3 bases removed from V and 8 bases from J, the gap between germline ends came to 10 bases.

In its sample, this clone was seen once. The CDR3 region has the DNA TGTGCCAGCAGCTTGGTTGGCCAGAAAGAGACCCAGTACTTC. Translated: CASSLVGQKETQYF. The chain joins TRBV5-4 to TRBJ2-5; D call uncertain. Germline-derived CDR1 and CDR2 are SGHNT and YYREEE (reference sequence). V was cut by 0 bases and J by 3 bases, with 9 bases left in between. CDR3 size: 14 residues.

The rearrangement links TRBV27 to TRBJ2-7; D is perhaps TRBD2 (7 bases). Trimming removed 4 bases from V and 3 bases from J, with 10 bases in between. The CDR3 extends over 13 amino acids. The V gene's germline CDR1 is MNHEY and CDR2 SMNVEV (reference sequence). The CDR3 coding sequence is TGTGCCAGCAGTTCCGGGGGGCTCTACGAGCAGTACGTC. Translated, it gives CASSSGGLYEQYV.

The chain is built from TRBV5-1 and TRBJ1-1; no definite D call. Germline V gene sequence: CDR1 SGHRS, CDR2 YFSETQ. The CDR3 runs 12 residues. The V end was cut by 1 base, the J end by 7 bases, with 8 bases between. CDR3 protein: CASSLRNDEAFF. Here the CDR3 DNA reads TGCGCCAGCAGCTTGCGTAACGATGAAGCTTTCTTT.

V is TRBV5-1 and J is TRBJ2-5, with TRBD2 identical over 10 bases. CDR3 length: 16 amino acids. Trimming at V came to 1 base and at J to 5 bases, leaving 8 bases not matched to a gene. CDR1 SGHRS and CDR2 YFSETQ come from the germline V gene. The CDR3: CASSLSPSGGEETQYF. The CDR3 DNA is TGCGCCAGCAGCTTGAGTCCTAGCGGGGGCGAGGAGACCCAGTACTTC.